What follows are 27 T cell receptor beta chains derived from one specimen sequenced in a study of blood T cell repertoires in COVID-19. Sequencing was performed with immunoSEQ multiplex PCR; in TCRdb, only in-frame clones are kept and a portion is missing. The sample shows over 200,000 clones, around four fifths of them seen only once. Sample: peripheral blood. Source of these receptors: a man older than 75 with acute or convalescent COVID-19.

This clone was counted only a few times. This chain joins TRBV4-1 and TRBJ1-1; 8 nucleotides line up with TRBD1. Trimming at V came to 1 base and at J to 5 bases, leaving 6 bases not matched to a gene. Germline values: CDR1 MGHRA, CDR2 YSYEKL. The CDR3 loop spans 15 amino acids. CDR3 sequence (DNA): TGCGCCAGCAGCCAAGCGAGACGACAGGGGACTGAAGCTTTCTTT. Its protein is CASSQARRQGTEAFF.

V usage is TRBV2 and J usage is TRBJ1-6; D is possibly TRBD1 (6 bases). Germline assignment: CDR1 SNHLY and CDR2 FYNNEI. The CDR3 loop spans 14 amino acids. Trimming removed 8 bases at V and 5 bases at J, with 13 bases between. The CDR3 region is CASSGGADNSPLHF. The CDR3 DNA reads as TGTGCCAGCTCTGGGGGGGCAGATAATTCACCCCTCCACTTT. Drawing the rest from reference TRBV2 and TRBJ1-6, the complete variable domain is EPEVTQTPSHQVTQMGQEVILRCVPISNHLYFYWYRQILGQKVEFLVSFYNNEISEKSEIFDDQFSVERPDGSNFTLKIRSTKLEDSAMYFCASSGGADNSPLHFGNGTRLTVT.

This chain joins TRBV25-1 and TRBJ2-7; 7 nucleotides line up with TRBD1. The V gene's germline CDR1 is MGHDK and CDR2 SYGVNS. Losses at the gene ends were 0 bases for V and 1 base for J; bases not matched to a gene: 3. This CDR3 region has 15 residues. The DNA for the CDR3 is TGTGCCAGCAGTGAATACCGGGGACAGTCCTACGAGCAGTACTTC. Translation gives CASSEYRGQSYEQYF.

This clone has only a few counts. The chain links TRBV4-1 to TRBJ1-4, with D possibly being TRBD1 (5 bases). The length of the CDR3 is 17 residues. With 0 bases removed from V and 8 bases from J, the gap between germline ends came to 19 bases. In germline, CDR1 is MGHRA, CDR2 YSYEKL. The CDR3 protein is CASSQDLIGAPIEKLFF. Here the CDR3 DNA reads TGCGCCAGCAGCCAAGATCTTATAGGGGCCCCTATCGAAAAACTGTTTTTT.

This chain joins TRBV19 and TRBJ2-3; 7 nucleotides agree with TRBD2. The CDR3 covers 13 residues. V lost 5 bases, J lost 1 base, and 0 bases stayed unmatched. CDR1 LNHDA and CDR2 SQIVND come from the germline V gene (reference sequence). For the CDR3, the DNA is TGTGCCAGTAGTGGGGGGGGCACAGATACGCAGTATTTT. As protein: CASSGGGTDTQYF. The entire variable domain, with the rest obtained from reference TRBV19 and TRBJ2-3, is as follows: DGGITQSPKYLFRKEGQNVTLSCEQNLNHDAMYWYRQDPGQGLRLIYYSQIVNDFQKGDIAEGYSVSREKKESFPLTVTSAQKNPTAFYLCASSGGGTDTQYFGPGTRLTVL.

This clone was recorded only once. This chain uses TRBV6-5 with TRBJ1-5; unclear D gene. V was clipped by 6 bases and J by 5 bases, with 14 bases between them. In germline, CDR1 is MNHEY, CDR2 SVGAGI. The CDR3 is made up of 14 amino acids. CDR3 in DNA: TGTGCCAGCAGGTACAGTCACGAGCATCAGCCCCAGCATTTT. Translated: CASRYSHEHQPQHF.

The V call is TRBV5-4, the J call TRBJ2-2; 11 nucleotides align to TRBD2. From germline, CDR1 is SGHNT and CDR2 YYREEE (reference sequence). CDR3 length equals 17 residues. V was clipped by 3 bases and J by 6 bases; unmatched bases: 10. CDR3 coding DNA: TGTGCCAGCAGCTCCCCCACTAGCGGGAGTATCTCCGGGGAGCTGTTTTTT. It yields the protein CASSSPTSGSISGELFF. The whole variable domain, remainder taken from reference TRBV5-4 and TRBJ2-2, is ETGVTQSPTHLIKTRGQQVTLRCSSQSGHNTVSWYQQALGQGPQFIFQYYREEENGRGNFPPRFSGLQFPNYSSELNVNALELDDSALYLCASSSPTSGSISGELFFGEGSRLTVL.

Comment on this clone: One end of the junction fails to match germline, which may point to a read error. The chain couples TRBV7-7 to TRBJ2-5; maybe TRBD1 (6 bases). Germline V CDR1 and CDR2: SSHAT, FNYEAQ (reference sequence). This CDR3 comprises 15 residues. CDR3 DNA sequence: TGTGCTAGCAGCTTAGTGGGACACGGACAAGAGACCCAGTACTTC. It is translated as CASSLVGHGQETQYF.

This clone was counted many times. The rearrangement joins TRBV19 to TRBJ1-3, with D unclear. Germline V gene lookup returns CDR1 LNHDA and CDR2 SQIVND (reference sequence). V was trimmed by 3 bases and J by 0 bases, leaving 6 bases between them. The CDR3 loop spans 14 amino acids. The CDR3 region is CASSMQASGNTIYF. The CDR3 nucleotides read TGTGCCAGTAGTATGCAGGCCTCTGGAAACACCATATATTTT.

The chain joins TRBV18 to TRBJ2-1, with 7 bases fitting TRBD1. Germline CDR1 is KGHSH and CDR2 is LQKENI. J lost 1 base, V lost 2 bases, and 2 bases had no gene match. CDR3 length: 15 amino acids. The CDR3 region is CASSPEQGSYNEQFF. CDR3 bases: TGTGCCAGCTCACCAGAACAGGGGTCCTACAATGAGCAGTTCTTC.

CDR3 region: CASSRTTGTYEQYF. The CDR3 DNA reads as TGTGCCAGCAGTCGTACCACTGGTACCTACGAGCAGTACTTC. J is TRBJ2-7 and V is TRBV28; D gene unclear. V gave up 5 bases and J gave up 2 bases, with 13 bases separating them. The CDR3 is 14 residues long. CDR1 and CDR2 (germline): MDHEN, SYDVKM. Based on the CDR3 plus reference TRBV28 and TRBJ2-7, the full variable domain is DVKVTQSSRYLVKRTGEKVFLECVQDMDHENMFWYRQDPGLGLRLIYFSYDVKMKEKGDIPEGYSVSREKKERFSLILESASTNQTSMYLCASSRTTGTYEQYFGPGTRLTVT.

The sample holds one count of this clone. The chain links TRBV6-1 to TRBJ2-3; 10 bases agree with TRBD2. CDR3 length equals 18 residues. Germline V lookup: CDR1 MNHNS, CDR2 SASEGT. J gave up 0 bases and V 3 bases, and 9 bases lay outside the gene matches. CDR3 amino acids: CASSDATSGFFSTDTQYF. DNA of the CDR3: TGTGCCAGCAGTGACGCGACTAGCGGGTTTTTTAGCACAGATACGCAGTATTTT.

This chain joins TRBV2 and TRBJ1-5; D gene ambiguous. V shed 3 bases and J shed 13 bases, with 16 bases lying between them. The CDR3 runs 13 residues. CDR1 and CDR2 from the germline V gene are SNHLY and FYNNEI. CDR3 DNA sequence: TGTGCCAGCAGTGATCCGACTCCCGAACCACAGCATTTT. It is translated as CASSDPTPEPQHF.

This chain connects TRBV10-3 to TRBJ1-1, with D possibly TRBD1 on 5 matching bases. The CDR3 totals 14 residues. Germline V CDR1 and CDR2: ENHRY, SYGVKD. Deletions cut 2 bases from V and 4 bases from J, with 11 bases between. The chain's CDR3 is CAISEGGRVTEAFF. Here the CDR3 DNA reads TGTGCCATCAGTGAGGGTGGCAGGGTCACTGAAGCTTTCTTT.

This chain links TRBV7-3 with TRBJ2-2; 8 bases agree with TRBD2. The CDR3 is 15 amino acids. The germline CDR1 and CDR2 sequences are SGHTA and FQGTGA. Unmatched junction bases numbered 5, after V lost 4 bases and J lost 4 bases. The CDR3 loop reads CASSSAGTSTGELFF. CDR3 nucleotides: TGTGCCAGCAGCTCCGCCGGGACTAGCACCGGGGAGCTGTTTTTT.

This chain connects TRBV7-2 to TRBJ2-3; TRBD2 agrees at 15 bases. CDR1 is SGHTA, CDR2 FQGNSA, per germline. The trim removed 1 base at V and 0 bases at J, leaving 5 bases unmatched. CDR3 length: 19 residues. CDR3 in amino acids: CASSLVLGLAGGSTDTQYF. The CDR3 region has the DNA TGTGCCAGCAGCTTAGTCCTGGGACTAGCGGGGGGAAGCACAGATACGCAGTATTTT.

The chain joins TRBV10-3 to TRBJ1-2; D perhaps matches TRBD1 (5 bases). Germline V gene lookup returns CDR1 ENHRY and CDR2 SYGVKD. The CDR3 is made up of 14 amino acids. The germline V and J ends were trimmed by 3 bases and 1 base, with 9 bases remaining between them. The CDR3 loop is CAISDPTVNYGYTF. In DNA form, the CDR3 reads TGTGCCATCAGTGACCCGACAGTTAACTATGGCTACACCTTC.

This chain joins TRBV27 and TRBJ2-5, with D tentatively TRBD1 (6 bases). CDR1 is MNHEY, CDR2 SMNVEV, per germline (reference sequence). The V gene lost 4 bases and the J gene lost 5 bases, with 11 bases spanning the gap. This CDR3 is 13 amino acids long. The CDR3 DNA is TGTGCCAGCAGTTCCGTCCAGGGGGAGACCCAGTACTTC. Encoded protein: CASSSVQGETQYF.

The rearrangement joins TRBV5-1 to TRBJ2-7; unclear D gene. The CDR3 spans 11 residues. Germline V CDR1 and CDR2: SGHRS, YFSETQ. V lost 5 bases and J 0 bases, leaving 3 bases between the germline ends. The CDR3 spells CASRHSYEQYF. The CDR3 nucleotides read TGCGCCAGCAGACACTCCTACGAGCAGTACTTC.

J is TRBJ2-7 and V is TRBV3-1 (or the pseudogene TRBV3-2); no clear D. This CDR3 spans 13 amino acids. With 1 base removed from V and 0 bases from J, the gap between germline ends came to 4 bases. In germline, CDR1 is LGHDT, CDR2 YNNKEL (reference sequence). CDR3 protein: CASSQAHSYEQYF. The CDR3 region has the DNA TGTGCCAGCAGCCAAGCCCACTCCTACGAGCAGTACTTC.

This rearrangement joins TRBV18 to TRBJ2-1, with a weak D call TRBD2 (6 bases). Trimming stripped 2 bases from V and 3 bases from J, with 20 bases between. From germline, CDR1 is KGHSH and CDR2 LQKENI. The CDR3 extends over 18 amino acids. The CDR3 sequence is CASSPNSLYREFYNEQFF. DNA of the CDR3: TGTGCCAGCTCACCAAACTCCCTTTACCGGGAGTTCTACAATGAGCAGTTCTTC.

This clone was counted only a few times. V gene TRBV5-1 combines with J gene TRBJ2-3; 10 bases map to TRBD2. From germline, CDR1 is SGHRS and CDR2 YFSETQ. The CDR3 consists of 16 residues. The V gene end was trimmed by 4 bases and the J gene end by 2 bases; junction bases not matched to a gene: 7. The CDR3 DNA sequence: TGCGCCAGCAGCCATCGGACTAGCGGCCCCACAGATACGCAGTATTTT. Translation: CASSHRTSGPTDTQYF.

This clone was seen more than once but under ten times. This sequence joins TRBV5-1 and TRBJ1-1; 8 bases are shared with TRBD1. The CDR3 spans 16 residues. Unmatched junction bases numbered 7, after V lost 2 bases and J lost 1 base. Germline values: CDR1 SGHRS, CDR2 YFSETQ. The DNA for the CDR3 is TGCGCCAGCAGCTTTCTTCTCGGGACAGGGAACACTGAAGCTTTCTTT. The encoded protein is CASSFLLGTGNTEAFF.

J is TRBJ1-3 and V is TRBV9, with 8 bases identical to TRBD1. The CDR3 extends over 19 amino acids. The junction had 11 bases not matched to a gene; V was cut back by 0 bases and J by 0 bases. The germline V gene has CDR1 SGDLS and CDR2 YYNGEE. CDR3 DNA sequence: TGTGCCAGCAGCGTAGGCGGACAGGGCCTTTCTTTCTCTGGAAACACCATATATTTT. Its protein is CASSVGGQGLSFSGNTIYF.

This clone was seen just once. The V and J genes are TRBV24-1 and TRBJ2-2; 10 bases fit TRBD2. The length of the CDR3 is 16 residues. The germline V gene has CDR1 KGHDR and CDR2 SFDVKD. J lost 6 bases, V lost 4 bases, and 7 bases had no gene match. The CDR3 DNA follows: TGTGCCACCAGTGACGAAGCGGGAGGGCCATCCGGGGAGCTGTTTTTT. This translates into CATSDEAGGPSGELFF.

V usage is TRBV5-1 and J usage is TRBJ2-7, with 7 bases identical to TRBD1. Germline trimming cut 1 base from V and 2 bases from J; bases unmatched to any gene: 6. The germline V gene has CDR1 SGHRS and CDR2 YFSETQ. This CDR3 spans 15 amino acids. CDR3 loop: CASSLTGASPYEQYF. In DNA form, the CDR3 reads TGCGCCAGCAGCTTGACAGGGGCCTCCCCCTACGAGCAGTACTTC.

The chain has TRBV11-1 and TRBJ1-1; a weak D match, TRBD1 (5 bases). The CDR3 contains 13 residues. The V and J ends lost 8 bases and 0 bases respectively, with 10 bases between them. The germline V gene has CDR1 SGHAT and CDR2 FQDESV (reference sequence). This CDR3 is CASGADMNTEAFF. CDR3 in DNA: TGTGCCAGCGGGGCAGACATGAACACTGAAGCTTTCTTT.